This T cell receptor beta chain is from a study of shared T cell receptors in the human thymus. V was shortened by 0 bases and J by 1 base, with 9 bases between the two germline ends. Germline V gene data show CDR1 as LGHNA and CDR2 as YSLEER. The CDR3 extends over 15 amino acids. The data were produced by immunoSEQ multiplex PCR, yet TCRdb's version contains in-frame clones alone and is incomplete. The profile shows some 400,000 clones, approximately 95% of them singletons. Sequenced: thymocytes. The clonotype was recovered from a human donor. V is TRBV4-3 and J is TRBJ1-1; D is uncertain. The CDR3 coding sequence is TGCGCCAGCAGCCAAGATTCCAGGTCGAACACTGAAGCTTTCTTT. Amino acids: CASSQDSRSNTEAFF.